This TCR beta chain was identified in a study of T cells after yellow fever vaccination. Looking at the study overall: Preparation of fractions with low cell numbers was performed using SMART-Seq v4 Ultra Low Input. Notes on the study in general: The secondary response was weaker, and its peak arrived faster, on day 5 versus 15. Contaminating bulk clonotypes could be abundant in FACS-sorted repertoires. In post-booster samples, most primary-vaccination clones reappeared (under 98% CD4, roughly 90% CD8).

Trimming took off 2 bases at V and 7 bases at J, with 23 bases between the two ends. Per germline, CDR1 MGHRA and CDR2 YSYEKL. The CDR3 has 17 amino acids. In regard to this clonotype: What it binds is unknown.

TCRdb processed the 5' RACE reads anew with MiXCR; each CDR3 protein has one entry. The sample contains some 340,000 distinct CDR3 sequences, approximately 11% of which appear only once. The origin of this receptor is a man between 18 and 29 years old who received the YFV17D yellow fever vaccine. The chain combines TRBV4-1 with TRBJ1-1; D possibly corresponds to TRBD1 (5 bases). The sequenced sample was CD4+ T cells sorted from PBMCs, obtained 45 days after the yellow fever booster vaccination. The CDR3 DNA follows: TGCGCCAGCAGCCAATCGGCCATTTATGCGACAGACAATGAAGCTTTCTTT. Its protein product is CASSQSAIYATDNEAFF.